One sample yielded the 13 T cell receptor beta chains listed below, sequenced in a study of molecular identifiers for immune sequencing clone quantification. TCRdb re-called the PCR reads with MiXCR, one entry per CDR3 protein. The sample lists some 97,000 distinct CDR3 sequences; 36% were seen once. The specimen sequenced was naive CD8+ T cells from blood, with Jurkat cell RNA spiked in. The sample's subset: FACS-sorted CD8+CD4-CCR7+CD45RA+ naive T cells. The receptors were sampled from a human donor in good health. Some libraries in this study had Jurkat cell RNA spiked in.

This clonotype was found a few times. The V call is TRBV20-1, the J call TRBJ2-3, with 11 bases identical to TRBD2. The junction had 3 bases not matched to a gene; V was cut back by 5 bases and J by 2 bases. Germline CDR1 is DFQATT and CDR2 is SNEGSKA (reference sequence). The CDR3 extends over 14 amino acids. The CDR3 bases are TGCAGTGCTCCGGGACTAGCGGACACAGATACGCAGTATTTT. It specifies CSAPGLADTDTQYF.

The rearrangement joins TRBV6-2 or TRBV6-3 to TRBJ2-2; D gene unclear. CDR1 and CDR2 from the germline V gene are MNHEY and SVGEGT. CDR3 size: 13 residues. V was cut by 0 bases and J by 5 bases, with 4 bases left in between. Here the CDR3 DNA reads TGTGCCAGCAGTTACTCGGGTACCGGGGAGCTGTTTTTT. Residues: CASSYSGTGELFF.

On this clonotype: This may arise from a read error, as a much more abundant clone is one base away. The chain uses TRBV5-1 and TRBJ2-7, with TRBD2 identical over 8 bases. CDR3 length equals 15 residues. J gave up 6 bases and V 4 bases, and 12 bases lay outside the gene matches. The germline V gene has CDR1 SGHRS and CDR2 YFSETQ. The DNA of the CDR3 is TGCGCCAGCAGCATGTACCCAGCGGGAGTCCGCGAGCAGTACTTC. This sequence encodes CASSMYPAGVREQYF.

At least ten counts were recorded for this clonotype. The chain has TRBV5-6 and TRBJ2-7, with unresolved D. CDR3 length: 14 residues. Germline V CDR1 and CDR2: SGHDT, YYEEEE. With 0 bases removed from V and 1 base from J, the gap between germline ends came to 8 bases. The CDR3 sequence is CASSLARNSYEQYF. CDR3 DNA: TGTGCCAGCAGCTTGGCCCGAAATTCCTACGAGCAGTACTTC. The entire variable domain, with the rest obtained from reference TRBV5-6 and TRBJ2-7, is as follows: DAGVTQSPTHLIKTRGQQVTLRCSPKSGHDTVSWYQQALGQGPQFIFQYYEEEERQRGNFPDRFSGHQFPNYSSELNVNALLLGDSALYLCASSLARNSYEQYFGPGTRLTVT.

Notes on this clonotype: This may arise from a read error, as a much more abundant clone is one base away. The genes are TRBV7-2 and TRBJ2-7; the D is unclear. The CDR3 spans 14 residues. V shed 1 base and J shed 0 bases, with 7 bases lying between them. CDR1 and CDR2 from the germline V gene are SGHTA and FQGNSA. This CDR3 reads CASSLVESSYEQYF. CDR3 in DNA: TGTGCCAGCAGCTTAGTAGAAAGCTCCTACGAGCAGTACTTC.

This clonotype was observed a handful of times. V gene TRBV7-2 combines with J gene TRBJ2-4; 9 bases match TRBD2. CDR3 size: 21 residues. From germline, CDR1 is SGHTA and CDR2 FQGNSA. Unmatched junction bases numbered 16, after V lost 1 base and J lost 0 bases. CDR3 DNA sequence: TGTGCCAGCAGCTTAGGTTTTGGGACACCAACTAGCGGGCTAGCCAAAAACATTCAGTACTTC. Its protein product is CASSLGFGTPTSGLAKNIQYF.

This clonotype was found many times. CDR3: CASSLKGQGAYEQYF. Here the CDR3 DNA reads TGTGCCAGCAGCCTTAAGGGACAGGGCGCCTACGAGCAGTACTTC. V and J are TRBV7-9 and TRBJ2-7; 9 bases match TRBD1. The germline V gene has CDR1 SEHNR and CDR2 FQNEAQ (reference sequence). The V and J ends lost 5 bases and 2 bases, in that order; junction bases with no gene match: 7. The CDR3 is 15 amino acids.

Details on this clonotype: At one boundary the junction diverges from the germline segment, which might be a read error. The CDR3 bases are TGCGCCAGCAGCTGCGGACTAGCGGGAGCCCAAGAGACCCAGTACTTC. Translating it yields CASSCGLAGAQETQYF. This chain links TRBV5-6 with TRBJ2-5, with 13 bases lining up with TRBD2. Germline CDR1 SGHDT, CDR2 YYEEEE. The CDR3 covers 16 residues. The whole variable domain, remainder taken from reference TRBV5-6 and TRBJ2-5, is DAGVTQSPTHLIKTRGQQVTLRCSPKSGHDTVSWYQQALGQGPQFIFQYYEEEERQRGNFPDRFSGHQFPNYSSELNVNALLLGDSALYLCASSCGLAGAQETQYFGPGTRLLVL.

This chain joins TRBV6-6 and TRBJ2-1; weak D call: TRBD2 (5 bases). This CDR3 region has 13 residues. Germline CDR1 MNHNY, CDR2 SVGAGI (reference sequence). The V end was cut by 6 bases, the J end by 9 bases, with 15 bases between. The CDR3 here is CASSEGRNSEQFF. In DNA form, the CDR3 reads TGTGCCAGCAGCGAGGGAAGAAACAGTGAGCAGTTCTTC.

In regard to this clonotype: A much larger clone differs from this one at a single base, so this may be a read error. J is TRBJ2-1 and V is TRBV24-1; 7 bases agree with TRBD2. This CDR3 is built from 16 residues. The V gene's germline CDR1 is KGHDR and CDR2 SFDVKD. In DNA form, the CDR3 reads TGTGCCACCAGTGATCCCGCTAGCGGCCCCTACAATGAGCTGTTCTTC. Translation gives CATSDPASGPYNELFF.

This clonotype was seen more than once but under ten times. This chain uses TRBV27 with TRBJ2-1, with TRBD1 identical over 8 bases. Germline lookup yields CDR1 MNHEY and CDR2 SMNVEV (reference sequence). Trimming at V came to 5 bases and at J to 0 bases, leaving 6 bases not matched to a gene. The CDR3 length is 16 residues. CDR3 bases: TGTGCCAGCAGTACGGACAGGGAGAGCTCCTACAATGAGCAGTTCTTC. Translating it yields CASSTDRESSYNEQFF.

Worth noting for this clonotype: A much bigger clone sits one base away, suggesting this may be a read error. This chain joins TRBV7-2 and TRBJ2-1; D gene unclear. The length of the CDR3 is 12 residues. Germline values: CDR1 SGHTA, CDR2 FQGNSA. The chain's CDR3 is CASSYLYIEQFF. As DNA, the CDR3 is TGTGCCAGCAGCTACTTATACATTGAGCAGTTCTTC.

Points on this clonotype: The junction departs from germline at one end; a sequencing error may be responsible. The rearrangement joins TRBV2 to TRBJ1-3; D is ambiguous. Germline lookup yields CDR1 SNHLY and CDR2 FYNNEI. The CDR3 is 14 amino acids. Here the CDR3 DNA reads TGTGCCGGCAGTTCGGACCCCTCTGGAAACACCATATATTTT. It codes for CAGSSDPSGNTIYF.